What follows describes a single TCR beta chain. The data originate from a study of spatial heterogeneity in lung cancer. Across the study: Combinations of a unique TCR and a UMI were tallied in raw reads, and on average each appeared more than ten times.

The CDR3 runs 14 residues. The germline gives CDR1 KGHDR, CDR2 SFDVKD. With V trimmed by 10 bases and J by 2 bases, 4 bases remained unmatched. Every TCR cDNA molecule bore its own unique molecular identifier. From the 5' RACE reads, TCRdb called clonotypes with MiXCR, one entry per CDR3 protein. The sample carries tens of thousands of distinct CDR3 sequences, 12% recorded once. Time point given: sample taken at primary tumor resection. Patients with untreated early-stage non-small cell lung cancer, numbering some 72, were the donors. Sequencing covered unsorted whole RNA taken from tumor, nontumor lung or frozen PBMC.

The genes are TRBV24-1 and TRBJ2-1, with 10 bases fitting TRBD2. Sequencing used PBMCs, obtained at surgery. The TCR originated in a male donor with early-stage non-small cell lung cancer. The CDR3 nucleotides are TGTGCCACAGGAGCGGGAGGGCCCTACAATGAGCAGTTCTTC. It translates to CATGAGGPYNEQFF.